This T cell receptor beta chain was found in a study of T cell responses to AZD1222 COVID-19 vaccine. The data were produced by immunoSEQ multiplex PCR, yet TCRdb's version contains in-frame clones alone and is incomplete. The sample contains about 82,000 clones, 83% of which appear only once. The CDR3 contains 14 residues. Germline CDR1 SGHRS, CDR2 YFSETQ. J gave up 2 bases and V 3 bases, and 3 bases lay outside the gene matches. This clonotype was sampled from an adult who received the AZD1222 COVID-19 vaccine. The rearrangement joins TRBV5-1 to TRBJ2-7; TRBD2 matches 9 bases. Source: peripheral blood, taken 28 days after the second AZD1222 dose. The CDR3 DNA is TGCGCCAGCAGCTCGACTAGCGGAACCTACGAGCAGTACTTC. Its protein product is CASSSTSGTYEQYF.